This TCR beta chain derives from a study of a mutant IDH1 vaccine in newly diagnosed glioma. Profiling relied on immunoSEQ multiplex PCR, and the TCRdb table lists in-frame clones only, not all of them. The sample has about 56,000 clones, approximately 75% seen once; the top ten hold around 5%. The length of the CDR3 is 13 residues. With 7 bases clipped from V and 5 bases from J, the junction kept 8 bases outside the gene matches. The V gene's germline CDR1 is SEHNR and CDR2 FQNEAQ (reference sequence). As regards this clone: Its target is unknown.

This sample's time point: week 47, end of study. Vaccination used 300 ug of mutant IDH1 20-mer peptide per dose, with topical imiquimod. The V call is TRBV7-9, the J call TRBJ2-7; 7 nucleotides match TRBD1. The TCR sequence derives from a man aged 45-65 years with glioma. Specimen: PBMCs, collected from a glioma patient whose treatment included an IDH1 peptide vaccine. The CDR3 sequence: CASTTGVINEQYF. The CDR3 region has the DNA TGTGCCAGCACTACAGGGGTGATCAACGAGCAGTACTTC.